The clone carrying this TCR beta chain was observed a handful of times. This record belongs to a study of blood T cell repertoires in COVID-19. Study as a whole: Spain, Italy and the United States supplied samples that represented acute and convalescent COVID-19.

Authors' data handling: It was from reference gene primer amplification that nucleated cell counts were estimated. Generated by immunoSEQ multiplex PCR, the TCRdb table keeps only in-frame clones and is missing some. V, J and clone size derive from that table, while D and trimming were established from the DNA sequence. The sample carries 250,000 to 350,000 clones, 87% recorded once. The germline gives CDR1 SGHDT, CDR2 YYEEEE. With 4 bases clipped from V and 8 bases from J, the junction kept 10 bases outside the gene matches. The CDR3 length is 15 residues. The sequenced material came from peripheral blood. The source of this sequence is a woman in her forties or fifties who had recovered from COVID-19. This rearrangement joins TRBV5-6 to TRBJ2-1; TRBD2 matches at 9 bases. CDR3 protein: CASSRGLALRHEQFF. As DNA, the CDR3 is TGTGCCAGCAGCAGGGGACTAGCTTTGCGGCATGAGCAGTTCTTC.